The source of this TCR beta chain is a study of T cell changes during pregnancy in multiple sclerosis. Here immunoSEQ multiplex PCR was the method, and the copy in TCRdb shows in-frame clones only, minus some. The top ten clones hold under 0.3% of a sample with roughly 48,000 clones, 85% to 95% of them seen once. The CDR3 totals 16 residues. The V gene's germline CDR1 is SNHLY and CDR2 FYNNEI. After removal of 5 bases from V and 5 bases from J, the junction contained 13 bases not matched to a gene. The sample was CD4+ T cells from peripheral blood mononuclear cells, taken in the third trimester of pregnancy. This TCR was recovered from a female donor with multiple sclerosis, enrolled in a pregnancy study. The chain couples TRBV2 to TRBJ2-5; 8 positions match TRBD1. CDR3 sequence (DNA): TGTGCCAGCAGTCTGGGCGCCCAGGGGGCCCTGGAGACCCAGTACTTC. Translating gives CASSLGAQGALETQYF.